What follows are 5 T cell receptor beta chains derived from one specimen sequenced in a study of T cell clonality in common variable immunodeficiency. Overall study results and limits: In common variable immunodeficiency, TCR beta chains reportedly carried fewer deletions and N-nucleotide insertions.

These TCRs are of unknown antigen specificity. TCRdb's copy holds only in-frame clones and misses some; the assay was immunoSEQ multiplex PCR. The repertoire consists of approximately 29,000 clones, none detected only once. Sequences were obtained from peripheral blood mononuclear cells. Source of these receptors: a human donor with common variable immunodeficiency.

Remarks on this clone: The CDR3 end is not reached by the read, which stops 3 residues before it; the germline J gene fills it in. The V gene is TRBV6-1, the J gene TRBJ1-6; no clear D. This CDR3 spans 13 amino acids. Germline V lookup: CDR1 MNHNS, CDR2 SASEGT. The V and J ends lost 1 base and 9 bases respectively, with 7 bases between them. The CDR3 region is CASSEGGRSPLHF. The sequenced CDR3 bases are TGTGCCAGCAGTGAAGGTGGGCGTTCACCC.

This clone was seen a few times. The read ends 3 residues shy of where the CDR3 ends; the end is completed using the germline J gene. The chain combines TRBV7-2 with TRBJ1-6; the match to TRBD1 covers 7 bases. The CDR3 spans 14 residues. The junction had 2 bases not matched to a gene; V was cut back by 3 bases and J by 6 bases. Looked up from germline, CDR1 is SGHTA and CDR2 is FQGNSA. The part of the CDR3 DNA that was read is TGTGCCAGCAGCTTCACAGGGGCTAATTCACCC. It yields the protein CASSFTGANSP. The full CDR3 is CASSFTGANSPLHF.

This clone was seen at least ten times. The read ends 3 residues early relative to the CDR3; the germline J gene fills the gap. The V gene is TRBV30, the J gene TRBJ1-1, with TRBD1 matching over 11 bases. CDR1 is GTSNPN, CDR2 SVGIG, per germline (reference sequence). The CDR3 sequence is 17 residues long. J was trimmed by 3 bases and V by 0 bases; bases with no gene match: 9. The CDR3 DNA, read in part, is TGTGCCTGGAGTGTGTGGGGGACAGGGGGATGGGACACTGAA. Amino acids: CAWSVWGTGGWDTE. The CDR3 reads in full as CAWSVWGTGGWDTEAFF.

This clone was recorded at least ten times. Read data end 3 residues before the CDR3 end; the end is taken from the germline J gene. The chain combines TRBV7-2 with TRBJ2-1, with 9 bases that match TRBD2. CDR1 and CDR2 from the germline V gene are SGHTA and FQGNSA. The length of the CDR3 is 15 residues. V lost 5 bases to trimming and J lost 6 bases; unmatched junction nucleotides: 8. CDR3 loop: CASSARLAEGNEQFF. CDR3 DNA (partial): TGTGCCAGCAGCGCACGACTAGCGGAAGGCAATGAG. Supplemented by reference TRBV7-2 and TRBJ2-1, the full variable domain reads GAGVSQSPSNKVTEKGKDVELRCDPISGHTALYWYRQSLGQGLEFLIYFQGNSAPDKSGLPSDRFSAERTGGSVSTLTIQRTQQEDSAVYLCASSARLAEGNEQFFGPGTRLTVL.

This clone was seen at least ten times. Coverage ceases 3 residues before the CDR3 finishes, and the germline J gene fills in the end. The chain joins TRBV5-1 to TRBJ2-3; 10 bases line up with TRBD2. This CDR3 contains 15 residues. V lost 4 bases to trimming and J lost 4 bases; unmatched junction nucleotides: 6. Germline V gives CDR1 SGHRS, CDR2 YFSETQ. The CDR3 spells CASSQGLAASDTQYF. Partial CDR3 DNA: TGCGCCAGCAGCCAAGGACTAGCGGCTTCAGATACG.